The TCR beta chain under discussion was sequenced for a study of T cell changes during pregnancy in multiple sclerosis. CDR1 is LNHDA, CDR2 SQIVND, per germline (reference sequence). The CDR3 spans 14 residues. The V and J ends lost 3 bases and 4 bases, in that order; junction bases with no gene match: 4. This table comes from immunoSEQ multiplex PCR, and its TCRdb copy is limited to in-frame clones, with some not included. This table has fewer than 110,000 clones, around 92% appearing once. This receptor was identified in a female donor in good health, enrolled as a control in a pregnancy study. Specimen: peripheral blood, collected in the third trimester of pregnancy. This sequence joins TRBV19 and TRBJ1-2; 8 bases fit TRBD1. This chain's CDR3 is CASSITDRGYGYTF. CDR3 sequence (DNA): TGTGCCAGTAGTATTACCGACAGGGGCTATGGCTACACCTTC.